These 22 T cell receptor beta chains were sequenced from one sample in a study of T cell responses to AZD1222 COVID-19 vaccine. Sequenced by immunoSEQ multiplex PCR; TCRdb stores in-frame clones only, minus some. The sample contains 140,000 or so clones, roughly nine tenths of which appear only once. The sample consisted of peripheral blood, taken 28 days after the second AZD1222 dose. All receptors derive from an adult who received the AZD1222 COVID-19 vaccine.

This clone showed up many times. This chain joins TRBV28 and TRBJ2-3; D is ambiguous. V lost 8 bases, J lost 4 bases, and 10 bases lay in between. The CDR3 sequence is 12 residues long. In germline, CDR1 is MDHEN, CDR2 SYDVKM. The CDR3 DNA reads as TGTGCCAGCGCCCATACACCAGATACGCAGTATTTT. This encodes CASAHTPDTQYF.

The chain links TRBV4-1 to TRBJ2-7; possibly TRBD2 for D (7 bases). CDR3 size: 14 residues. The V end was cut by 4 bases, the J end by 1 base, with 11 bases between. Germline values: CDR1 MGHRA, CDR2 YSYEKL. CDR3 amino acids: CASSLEGGSYEQYF. Here the CDR3 DNA reads TGCGCCAGCAGCCTAGAGGGGGGGTCCTACGAGCAGTACTTC.

The rearrangement links TRBV7-2 to TRBJ2-7; 8 nucleotides match TRBD2. The V and J ends lost 4 bases and 3 bases, in that order; junction bases with no gene match: 8. This CDR3 is 15 amino acids long. Germline V gene sequence: CDR1 SGHTA, CDR2 FQGNSA. CDR3 sequence: CASSYRQAGDYEQYF. The CDR3 DNA is TGTGCCAGCAGCTACAGGCAAGCGGGAGACTACGAGCAGTACTTC.

DNA for the CDR3: TGTGCCACCAGTGATTTCCATGAGCAGTTCTTC. It translates to CATSDFHEQFF. This rearrangement joins TRBV24-1 to TRBJ2-1; D call uncertain. Germline CDR1 is KGHDR and CDR2 is SFDVKD. This CDR3 region has 11 residues. V was cut by 1 base and J by 8 bases, with 2 bases left in between.

This chain connects TRBV6-2 or TRBV6-3 to TRBJ1-5; TRBD1 matches at 9 bases. The CDR3 covers 21 residues. The V segment lost 6 bases and the J segment 10 bases; nucleotides outside the gene matches: 31. The germline CDR1 and CDR2 sequences are MNHEY and SVGEGT. The CDR3 nucleotides read TGTGCCAGCAGCCTTACCTTTTGGGGAGACAGGGGGTCGGATCAACACGTCCCCCAGCATTTT. Its translation is CASSLTFWGDRGSDQHVPQHF.

This clone has just one count. V usage is TRBV19 and J usage is TRBJ2-7; D not certain. The germline V gene encodes CDR1 LNHDA and CDR2 SQIVND (reference sequence). The CDR3 length is 12 residues. V gave up 3 bases and J gave up 6 bases, with 9 bases separating them. The CDR3 here is CASSMPTTEQYF. The CDR3 bases are TGTGCCAGTAGTATGCCAACTACCGAGCAGTACTTC.

This clone appeared once. The gene calls are TRBV6-5 and TRBJ1-1; 7 bases are shared with TRBD1. CDR1 MNHEY and CDR2 SVGAGI come from the germline V gene. The CDR3 extends over 14 amino acids. V lost 6 bases to trimming and J lost 8 bases; unmatched junction nucleotides: 12. DNA of the CDR3: TGTGCCAGCAGAGGAGGACAGGCGGTAAGGGAAGCTTTCTTT. Translating it yields CASRGGQAVREAFF.

The chain has TRBV29-1 and TRBJ2-3; 7 bases agree with TRBD1. Looked up from germline, CDR1 is SQVTM and CDR2 is ANQGSEA. The CDR3 is made up of 16 amino acids. The trim removed 6 bases at V and 8 bases at J, leaving 20 bases unmatched. In DNA, the CDR3 is TGCAGCGTAGGGGGCGGGTTTGGGTTTTCCGCCCTTACGCAGTATTTT. It is translated as CSVGGGFGFSALTQYF.

The chain carries TRBV30 and TRBJ1-5; perhaps TRBD1 as D (5 bases). This CDR3 contains 15 residues. Germline V CDR1 and CDR2: GTSNPN, SVGIG (reference sequence). Trimming pared 0 bases from V and 0 bases from J, leaving 9 bases between. The CDR3 sequence: CAWSVPGSSNQPQHF. The CDR3 nucleotides are TGTGCCTGGAGTGTACCAGGGAGTAGCAATCAGCCCCAGCATTTT.

This clone was observed a single time. J is TRBJ2-3 and V is TRBV28; TRBD1 matches 9 bases. V trimming: 4 bases; J trimming: 4 bases; junction bases outside the gene matches: 6. The CDR3 spans 15 residues. Germline loops: CDR1 MDHEN, CDR2 SYDVKM. DNA for the CDR3: TGTGCCAGCAGTTGGGACAGGGTGAGGTCAGATACGCAGTATTTT. Its translation is CASSWDRVRSDTQYF.

V and J are TRBV6-2 or TRBV6-3 and TRBJ2-1; 8 nucleotides align to TRBD2. This CDR3 contains 16 residues. The germline CDR1 and CDR2 sequences are MNHEY and SVGEGT. The ends lost 2 bases at V and 2 bases at J; junction bases unmatched: 5. CDR3 DNA sequence: TGTGCCAGCAGTTACCCCCCGGGACTAGCCTACAATGAGCAGTTCTTC. Translating it yields CASSYPPGLAYNEQFF.

The chain recombines TRBV7-9 with TRBJ2-1; D unclear. Trimming left V 0 bases short and J 5 bases short, with 8 bases between. CDR3 size: 14 residues. The germline CDR1 and CDR2 sequences are SEHNR and FQNEAQ (reference sequence). CDR3 in amino acids: CASSLAVSDNEQFF. The DNA for the CDR3 is TGTGCCAGCAGCTTAGCGGTGAGTGACAATGAGCAGTTCTTC.

This chain uses TRBV4-2 with TRBJ1-2; D gene unclear. Germline values: CDR1 LGHNA, CDR2 YNFKEQ. The CDR3 totals 13 residues. Deletions cut 4 bases from V and 6 bases from J, with 12 bases between. The CDR3 DNA reads TGTGCCAGCAGCCTCCTCATAGGAGATGGCTACACCTTC. It is translated as CASSLLIGDGYTF.

CDR3 in amino acids: CSVAVLAGRETQYF. As DNA, the CDR3 is TGCAGCGTCGCTGTACTAGCGGGGAGAGAGACCCAGTACTTC. The chain carries TRBV29-1 and TRBJ2-5; 10 bases agree with TRBD2. Germline trimming cut 6 bases from V and 4 bases from J; bases unmatched to any gene: 8. CDR1 is SQVTM and CDR2 is ANQGSEA in the germline V gene. The CDR3 is 14 amino acids.

The chain links TRBV7-6 to TRBJ2-5; D not certain. V was pared by 5 bases and J by 2 bases, with 9 bases between. This CDR3 contains 13 residues. Germline V gene lookup returns CDR1 SGHVS and CDR2 FNYEAQ. CDR3 nucleotide sequence: TGTGCCAGCAGCCCCCAGGAACAAGAGACCCAGTACTTC. It yields the protein CASSPQEQETQYF.

J is TRBJ1-6 and V is TRBV4-1, with 7 bases matching TRBD1. CDR1 is MGHRA and CDR2 is YSYEKL in the germline V gene. The length of the CDR3 is 15 residues. The V and J ends lost 6 bases and 7 bases, in that order; junction bases with no gene match: 9. The CDR3, as DNA: TGCGCCAGCAGGGACAGGCCGACCGAAAATTCACCCCTCCACTTT. Protein product: CASRDRPTENSPLHF.

V and J are TRBV4-1 and TRBJ1-4; D call uncertain. Germline CDR1 MGHRA, CDR2 YSYEKL. Between the trimmed V and J ends, which lost 1 base and 6 bases, there was a span of 12 bases. CDR3 length: 15 residues. This CDR3 reads CASSQVTTVDEKLFF. The CDR3 DNA reads TGCGCCAGCAGCCAAGTAACGACCGTTGATGAAAAACTGTTTTTT.

On this clone itself: Other DNA sequences within the sample encode an identical CDR3. The chain links TRBV10-1 to TRBJ1-1; D call uncertain. CDR1 and CDR2 from the germline V gene are WNHNN and SYGVQD (reference sequence). There are 13 residues in the CDR3. The ends were cut back, 6 bases at V and 1 base at J, with 9 bases in the middle. CDR3 coding DNA: TGCGCCAGCAGCGACGAGAAGAACACTGAAGCTTTCTTT. It codes for CASSDEKNTEAFF.

The chain joins TRBV12-3 or TRBV12-4 to TRBJ1-2, with D unresolved. V was cut by 2 bases and J by 3 bases, with 7 bases left in between. This CDR3 is built from 13 residues. CDR3 DNA: TGTGCCAGCAGTTTAAGACTTTACTATGGCTACACCTTC. This translates into CASSLRLYYGYTF.

This rearrangement joins TRBV30 to TRBJ1-3; D gene ambiguous. The germline V gene encodes CDR1 GTSNPN and CDR2 SVGIG (reference sequence). Trimming cost V 7 bases and J 0 bases, with 13 bases left between them. CDR3 length: 14 amino acids. CDR3 loop: CAFSRDYSGNTIYF. The CDR3 bases are TGTGCCTTTTCACGGGATTACTCTGGAAACACCATATATTTT.

The V call is TRBV5-1, the J call TRBJ2-7, with TRBD1 matching 8 bases. CDR3 length equals 14 residues. From germline, CDR1 is SGHRS and CDR2 YFSETQ. J lost 3 bases, V lost 5 bases, and 7 bases had no gene match. The CDR3 DNA sequence: TGCGCCAGCAGTCCGACAGGGGTCGGCTACGAGCAGTACTTC. Its translation is CASSPTGVGYEQYF.

The gene calls are TRBV18 and TRBJ2-1, with D possibly matching TRBD1 (5 bases). This CDR3 is built from 15 residues. CDR1 is KGHSH, CDR2 LQKENI, per germline. V lost 3 bases to trimming and J lost 6 bases, with 15 bases between them. CDR3 nucleotides: TGTGCCAGCTCACCCCTACCGGTTCAGGGCAATGAGCAGTTCTTC. It is translated as CASSPLPVQGNEQFF.